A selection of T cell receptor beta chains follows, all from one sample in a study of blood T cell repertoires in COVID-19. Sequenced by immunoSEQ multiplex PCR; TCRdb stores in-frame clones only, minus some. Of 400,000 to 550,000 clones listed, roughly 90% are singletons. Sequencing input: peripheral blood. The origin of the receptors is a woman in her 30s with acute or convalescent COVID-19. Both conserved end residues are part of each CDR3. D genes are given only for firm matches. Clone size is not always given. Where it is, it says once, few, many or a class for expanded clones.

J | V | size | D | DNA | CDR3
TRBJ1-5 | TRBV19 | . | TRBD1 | TGTGCCAGTAGTATTTCGGCAGGGGGGAACGGCAATCAGCCCCAGCATTTT | CASSISAGGNGNQPQHF
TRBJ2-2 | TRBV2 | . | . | TGTGCCAGCGGACGGGGTCAGAACACCGGGGAGCTGTTTTTT | CASGRGQNTGELFF
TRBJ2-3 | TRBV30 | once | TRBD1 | TGTGCCCGGGGACAGAAGAAGACAGATACGCAGTATTTT | CARGQKKTDTQYF
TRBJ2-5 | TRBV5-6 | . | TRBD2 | TGTGCCAGCAGCTTGGAGGGACTAGCGGGGCAAGAGACCCAGTACTTC | CASSLEGLAGQETQYF
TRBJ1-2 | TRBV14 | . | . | TGTGCCAGCAGCCAATTCGGGAGACAGACTTATGGCTACACCTTC | CASSQFGRQTYGYTF
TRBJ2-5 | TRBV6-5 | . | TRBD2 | TGTGCCAGCAGTTGGGGGGGAGAGACCCAGTACTTC | CASSWGGETQYF
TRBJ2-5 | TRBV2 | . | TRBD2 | TGTGCCAGCAGTGCGGCGGGGGTAGAAGAGACCCAGTACTTC | CASSAAGVEETQYF
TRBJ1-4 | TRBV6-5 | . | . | TGTGCCAGCAGTTACACGAGCGCAGGGGTAGGAGAAAAACTGTTTTTT | CASSYTSAGVGEKLFF
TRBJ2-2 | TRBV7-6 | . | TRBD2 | TGTGCCAGCAGCTTAACTCTCGGGACTAGCGGGGGTAACACCGGGGAGCTGTTTTTT | CASSLTLGTSGGNTGELFF
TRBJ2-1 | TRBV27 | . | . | TGTGCCAGCAGTTTAGGAAGGAGCTCCTACAATGAGCAGTTCTTC | CASSLGRSSYNEQFF
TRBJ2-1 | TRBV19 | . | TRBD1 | TGTGCCAGTAGTATAGACGACAGGGGCGCAGGTGAGCAGTTCTTC | CASSIDDRGAGEQFF
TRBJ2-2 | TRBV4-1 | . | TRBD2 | TGCGCCAGCAGCCAAGTTCCAACTAGCGGGGGGGCGAGCGGGGAGCTGTTTTTT | CASSQVPTSGGASGELFF
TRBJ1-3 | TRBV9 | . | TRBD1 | TGTGCCAGCAGCGTAGCTACAGGGGAAATTGCGAACACCATATATTTT | CASSVATGEIANTIYF
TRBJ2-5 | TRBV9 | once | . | TGTGCCAGCAAGGGGGGGGGTGAAGAGACCCAGTACTTC | CASKGGGEETQYF
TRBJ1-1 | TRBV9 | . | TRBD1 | TGTGCCAGCAGCGTAGTGACAGGGACCATGGACACTGAAGCTTTCTTT | CASSVVTGTMDTEAFF
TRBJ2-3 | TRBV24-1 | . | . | TGTGCCACCAGTGATTCGCCCAGTACTACGCAGTATTTT | CATSDSPSTTQYF
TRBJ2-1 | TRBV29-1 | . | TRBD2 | TGCAGCGTTGAACAGGGACTAGCGGGGGGCCTCTTC | CSVEQGLAGGLF
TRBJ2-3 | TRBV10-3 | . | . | TGTGCCATCAGTGAGGGGCAGGCCGATACGCAGTATTTT | CAISEGQADTQYF
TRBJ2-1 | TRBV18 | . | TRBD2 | TGTGCCAGCTCACCACAATTAGCGGGGATCAATGAGCAGTTCTTC | CASSPQLAGINEQFF
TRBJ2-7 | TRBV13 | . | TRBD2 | TGTGCCAGCAGCTCCGGGACTAGGAATGACGAGCAGTACTTC | CASSSGTRNDEQYF
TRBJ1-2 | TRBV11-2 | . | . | TGTGCCAGCAGCTCTAGCCAGGTCGGCTACACCTTC | CASSSSQVGYTF
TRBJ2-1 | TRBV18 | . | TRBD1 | TGTGCCAGCTCACCTCCCGGGACAGGTTACAATGAGCAGTTCTTC | CASSPPGTGYNEQFF
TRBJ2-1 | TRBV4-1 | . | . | TGCGCCAGCAGCCAATGGCAGGGCCTCTACAATGAGCAGTTCTTC | CASSQWQGLYNEQFF
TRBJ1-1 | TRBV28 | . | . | TGTGCCAGCAGGGGGGCCCCCGGGATTGAAGCTTTCTTT | CASRGAPGIEAFF
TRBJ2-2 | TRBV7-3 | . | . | TGTGCCAGCAGCTTGTCCGGGACAAAGAACACCGGGGAGCTGTTTTTT | CASSLSGTKNTGELFF
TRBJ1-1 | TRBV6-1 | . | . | TGTGCCAGCAGTGAAGGTGGGGCAAACACTGAAGCTTTCTTT | CASSEGGANTEAFF
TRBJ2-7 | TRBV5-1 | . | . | TGCGCCAGCAGCTTGGGGGTCCAGGCGGGGAGGTCCCCGCAGGAGCAGTACTTC | CASSLGVQAGRSPQEQYF
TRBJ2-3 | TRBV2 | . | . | TGTGCCAGCAGTCCTGCCGGGGGGCCCACAGATACGCAGTATTTT | CASSPAGGPTDTQYF
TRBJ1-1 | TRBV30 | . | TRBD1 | TGTGCCTGGAGTGTCAGACAGGGTGCTGAAGCTTTCTTT | CAWSVRQGAEAFF
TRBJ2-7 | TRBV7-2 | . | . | TGTGCCAGCAGCTTAGGACCGGGGAGCCCCTACGAGCAGTACTTC | CASSLGPGSPYEQYF
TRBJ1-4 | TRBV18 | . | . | TGTGCCAGCTCACCGGGACCCCCCGGGAGCGCTAATGAAAAACTGTTTTTT | CASSPGPPGSANEKLFF
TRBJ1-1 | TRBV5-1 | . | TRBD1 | TGCGCCAGCAGCTTGTTTTCCCCGACAGGGACGAACACTGAAGCTTTCTTT | CASSLFSPTGTNTEAFF
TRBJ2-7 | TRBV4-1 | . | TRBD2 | TGCGCCAGCAGCCATGAAACGGCGGGGGGTCTCTACGAGCAGTACTTC | CASSHETAGGLYEQYF
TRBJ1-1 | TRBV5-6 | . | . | TGTGCCAGCAGCTGGGGTAGCGCTGAAGCTTTCTTT | CASSWGSAEAFF
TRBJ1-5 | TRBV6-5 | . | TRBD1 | TGTGCCAGCACGACCGGGACAGCCCTCGAAAAGCATTTT | CASTTGTALEKHF
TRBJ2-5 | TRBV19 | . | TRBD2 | TGTGCCAGTAGTATAAGAGATCCTAGCGGGGATCCGAAGAAAGAGACCCAGTACTTC | CASSIRDPSGDPKKETQYF
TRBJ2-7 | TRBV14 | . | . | TGTGCCAGCAGCCAAGGTGGTGGTGGGCCTCGCCCATACTACGAGCAGTACTTC | CASSQGGGGPRPYYEQYF
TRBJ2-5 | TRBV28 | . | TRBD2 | TGTGCCAGCAGTAAACTAGCGGGCCAAGAGACCCAGTACTTC | CASSKLAGQETQYF
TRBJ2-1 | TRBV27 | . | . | TGTGCCAGCAGCCCCCCACCGAGCTCCTACAATGAGCAGTTCTTC | CASSPPPSSYNEQFF
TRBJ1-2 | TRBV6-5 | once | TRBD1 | TGTGCCAGCAAGGACAGGGTCTATGGCTACACCTTC | CASKDRVYGYTF
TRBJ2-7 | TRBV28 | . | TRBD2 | TGTGCCAGCAGTCCTTTAGCGGGGGGCGGGTACGAGCAGTACTTC | CASSPLAGGGYEQYF
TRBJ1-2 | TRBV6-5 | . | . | TGTGCCAGCAGTACCCGACAGGTGATGCACTATGGCTACACCTTC | CASSTRQVMHYGYTF
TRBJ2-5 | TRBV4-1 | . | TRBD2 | TGCGCCAGCAGCCAAGATCCGACTAGCGGCCAAGAGACCCAGTACTTC | CASSQDPTSGQETQYF
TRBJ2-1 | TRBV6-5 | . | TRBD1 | TGTGCCAGCAGTCGGACAGGGGACCAGCAGTTCTTC | CASSRTGDQQFF
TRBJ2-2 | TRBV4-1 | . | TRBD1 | TGCGCCAGCAGCCGACAACAGGGGGACACCGGGGAGCTGTTTTTT | CASSRQQGDTGELFF
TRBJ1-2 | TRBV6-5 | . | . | TGTGCCAGCAGTACAGGACAGTCCTATGGCTACACCTTC | CASSTGQSYGYTF
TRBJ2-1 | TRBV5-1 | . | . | TGCGCCAGCAGCTTGGGAGGGCCGGACAATGAGCAGTTCTTC | CASSLGGPDNEQFF
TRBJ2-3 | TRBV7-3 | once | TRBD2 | TGTGCCAGCAGCCCTCGGGGGGGGGTAATACCCACAGATACGCAGTATTTT | CASSPRGGVIPTDTQYF
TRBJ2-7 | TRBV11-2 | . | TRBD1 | TGTGCCAGCAGCCTCGGGACAGGGCCCTACTTC | CASSLGTGPYF
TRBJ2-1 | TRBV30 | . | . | TGTGCCTGGAGTGTCCATGCGAATGAGCAGTTCTTC | CAWSVHANEQFF
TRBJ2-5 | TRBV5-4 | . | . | TGTGCCAGCAGCTTGAGGGGGGGAGAGACCCAGTACTTC | CASSLRGGETQYF
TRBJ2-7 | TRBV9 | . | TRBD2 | TGTGCCAGCAGCGTAGCCCCAGCGGGGTTCGAGCAGTACTTC | CASSVAPAGFEQYF
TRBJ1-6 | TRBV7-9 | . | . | TGTGCCAGCAGCTTGGGCAATTCACCCCTCCACTTT | CASSLGNSPLHF
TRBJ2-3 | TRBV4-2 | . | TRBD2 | TGTGCCAGCAGCCAACTGAGCGGGGGCCGTGCTAGCACAGATACGCAGTATTTT | CASSQLSGGRASTDTQYF
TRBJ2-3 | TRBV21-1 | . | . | TGTGCCAGCAGCGTTCCTCGAGATACGCAGTATTTT | CASSVPRDTQYF
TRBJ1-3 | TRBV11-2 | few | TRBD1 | TGTGCCAGCAGCCTAACAGGGGGCTTAAGCTCTGGAAACACCATATATTTT | CASSLTGGLSSGNTIYF
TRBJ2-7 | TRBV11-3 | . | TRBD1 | TGTGCCAGCAGCTACGGGACAGGGGGCCTCTACGAGCAGTACTTC | CASSYGTGGLYEQYF
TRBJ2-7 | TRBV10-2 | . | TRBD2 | TGCGCCAGTTCTAGCGGGGTGGATGAGCAGTACTTC | CASSSGVDEQYF
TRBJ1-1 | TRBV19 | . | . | TGTGCCAGTAGTATTCGCGGGAACACTGAAGCTTTCTTT | CASSIRGNTEAFF
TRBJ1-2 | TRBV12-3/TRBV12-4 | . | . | TGTGCCACCCAACCTACAGGGAGCTATGGCTACACCTTC | CATQPTGSYGYTF